The sequence of this TCR beta chain was determined in a study of cytomegalovirus exposure and HLA in healthy donors. Study context: The roughly 670 first-cohort repertoires shared a platform with the approximately 120 validation repertoires, as reported in a later analysis.

TCRdb's copy holds only in-frame clones and misses some; the assay was immunoSEQ multiplex PCR. The repertoire holds some 83,000 clones, with nearly 95% as singletons. This clone was observed a single time. There are 12 residues in the CDR3. V was clipped by 2 bases and J by 4 bases, with 7 bases between them. CDR1 is SQVTM, CDR2 ANQGSEA, per germline. The rearrangement uses TRBV29-1 and TRBJ2-3, with D possibly matching TRBD2 (5 bases). The sequencing sample was made of PBMCs. This clonotype was obtained from a woman between 18 and 29 years old in good health and CMV-seronegative. CDR3: CSVESGADTQYF. The CDR3, as DNA: TGCAGCGTTGAATCCGGGGCAGATACGCAGTATTTT.